A selection of T cell receptor beta chains follows, all from one sample in a study of cytomegalovirus exposure and HLA in healthy donors. The repertoire was sequenced with immunoSEQ multiplex PCR; TCRdb's copy has only in-frame clones and lacks some. The sample yields 100,000 to 120,000 clones, about 85% seen once. The material sequenced was PBMCs. These receptors all stem from a woman between 18 and 29 years old in good health and CMV-seronegative. Both conserved end residues are part of each CDR3. A D gene is named only where the DNA matches it firmly. Clone size is not always given. Where it is, it says once, few, many or a class for expanded clones.

TRBV19	few	TRBD1	TRBJ1-5	TGTGCCAGTACTACGCAGGGGGGAAGCAATCAGCCCCAGCATTTT	CASTTQGGSNQPQHF
TRBV4-2	NA	NA	TRBJ1-4	TGTGCCAGCAGCCAAGATCTCGGGAATTTGGGAGAAGAAAAACTGTTTTTT	CASSQDLGNLGEEKLFF
TRBV2	NA	NA	TRBJ1-6	TGTGCCAGCAGTGACAGGACAGCTTATAATTCACCCCTCCACTTT	CASSDRTAYNSPLHF
TRBV2	NA	TRBD2	TRBJ2-2	TGTGCCAGCCTAGGAGCGGGGGAGAACACCGGGGAGCTGTTTTTT	CASLGAGENTGELFF
TRBV30	NA	NA	TRBJ2-7	TGTGCCTGCACTAAACTTCAGGGCTACGAGCAGTACTTC	CACTKLQGYEQYF
TRBV5-4	NA	TRBD2	TRBJ2-5	TGTGCCAGCAGCTTGAGGAACGGGGGGGCCGCAGAGACCCAGTACTTC	CASSLRNGGAAETQYF
TRBV5-8	NA	NA	TRBJ1-5	TGTGCCAGCCCAGCTCAATATGCTGGAGGTCGAGGCAATCAGCCCCAGCATTTT	CASPAQYAGGRGNQPQHF
TRBV27	NA	TRBD1	TRBJ2-7	TGTGCCAGCAGACCATTGACAGGGCCCTATGAAGGGCAGTACTTC	CASRPLTGPYEGQYF
TRBV1	NA	NA	TRBJ2-3	TGCACCAGCAGCCCCGGGACTAGCGGGGGGGTCCCGCAGTATTTT	CTSSPGTSGGVPQYF
TRBV5-4	NA	NA	TRBJ2-2	TGTGCCAGCAGCTTGCAGGCAGTCACCGGGGAGCTGTTTTTT	CASSLQAVTGELFF
TRBV27	few	NA	TRBJ1-2	TGTGCCAGCAGTGGGGGCGGACATGGCTACACCTTC	CASSGGGHGYTF
TRBV5-6	NA	NA	TRBJ1-5	TGTGCCAGCAGCTTCGGAGGGGAAGATCAGCCCCAGCATTTT	CASSFGGEDQPQHF
TRBV20-1	NA	NA	TRBJ1-1	TGCAGTGCTAGAGGGGCCACTGAAGCTTTCTTT	CSARGATEAFF
TRBV10-2	NA	NA	TRBJ1-1	TGCGCCAGCAGTGAGTATAGGACACAGAACACTGAAGCTTTCTTT	CASSEYRTQNTEAFF
TRBV27	NA	NA	TRBJ1-6	TGTGCCAGCAGTTGGAGTAGCTCCTATAATTCACCCCTCCACTTT	CASSWSSSYNSPLHF
TRBV7-9	NA	NA	TRBJ2-7	TGTGCCAGCAGCTTAACAGGGTACAACGAGCAGTACTTC	CASSLTGYNEQYF
TRBV7-2	NA	TRBD1	TRBJ1-1	TGTGCCAGCAGCTTGACAGGGATGACTGAAGCTTTCTTT	CASSLTGMTEAFF
TRBV10-3	NA	TRBD1	TRBJ2-7	TGTGCCATCAGTGAGGCGGGACAGGGGGCTTTGTACGAGCAGTACTTC	CAISEAGQGALYEQYF
TRBV5-1	NA	TRBD2	TRBJ2-1	TGCGCCAGCAGCCCGGGACTAGAAAACCGCAATGAGCAGTTCTTC	CASSPGLENRNEQFF
TRBV11-2	few	NA	TRBJ2-1	TGTGCCAGCAGCCGACTAGGGAGCTCCTACAATGAGCAGTTCTTC	CASSRLGSSYNEQFF
TRBV19	NA	TRBD2	TRBJ2-7	TGTGCCAGTAGTCCTTTAGCGGGGACCTCCTCCTACGAGCAGTACTTC	CASSPLAGTSSYEQYF
TRBV9	NA	NA	TRBJ1-3	TGTGCCAGCAGCTCGCCTTGGGTCGGGGGAAACACCATATATTTT	CASSSPWVGGNTIYF
TRBV30	NA	NA	TRBJ1-3	TGTGCCTGGGCGGGCCTAGGTGACCGGTCTGGAAACACCATATATTTT	CAWAGLGDRSGNTIYF
TRBV27	once	NA	TRBJ2-3	TGTGCCAGCAGTTCACCTAGGGGGAATACGCAGTATTTT	CASSSPRGNTQYF
TRBV4-1	NA	NA	TRBJ2-7	TGCGCCAGCAGCCAAGTCCCCGCCTACGAGCAGTACTTC	CASSQVPAYEQYF
TRBV6-1	NA	NA	TRBJ1-2	TGTGCCAGCAGTGAAGGTTTGGAGGGGCTAAACTATGGCTACACCTTC	CASSEGLEGLNYGYTF
TRBV7-9	NA	TRBD1	TRBJ2-2	TGTGCCAGCAGCTTATACAGGGGCGAGAACACCGGGGAGCTGTTTTTT	CASSLYRGENTGELFF
TRBV5-4	NA	NA	TRBJ1-2	TGTGCCAGCAGCTTGGACAGGGACGGGGTGGGCTACACCTTC	CASSLDRDGVGYTF
TRBV11-1	NA	NA	TRBJ1-1	TGTGCCAGCAGCTTAGGACAGACTGAAGCTTTCTTT	CASSLGQTEAFF